This T cell receptor (beta chain) was identified during a study of blood T cells in healthy people across ages. Study-wide points: Nothing was known about donor CMV status, and this possibly confounded expanded clonotype changes. A roughly linear age-dependent decrease characterized TCR beta diversity per million T cells. Diversity was higher, and naive CD4+ cells more numerous, in long-lived donors than in aged donors.

Then a second PCR, running about 7 to 11 cycles, was carried out with a sample-barcoded 5' primer and a J-beta primer mix. TCRdb itself ran the 5' RACE reads through MiXCR, one entry per CDR3 protein. This repertoire shows 1.2 million to 1.5 million distinct CDR3 sequences, around 42% found once; its top ten account for roughly 7.7%. This CDR3 has 16 amino acids. CDR1 is LNHNV, CDR2 YYDKDF, per germline (reference sequence). V shed 0 bases and J 9 bases; nucleotides not matched to a gene: 8. Notes on this clonotype: What it binds is not known.

The genes are TRBV15 and TRBJ2-2; 9 positions match TRBD1. Specimen: blood. The TCR sequence derives from a woman under 30 in good health. CDR3: CATSRDSGTGFWELFF. CDR3 nucleotide sequence: TGTGCCACCAGCAGAGATTCCGGGACAGGGTTTTGGGAGCTGTTTTTT.